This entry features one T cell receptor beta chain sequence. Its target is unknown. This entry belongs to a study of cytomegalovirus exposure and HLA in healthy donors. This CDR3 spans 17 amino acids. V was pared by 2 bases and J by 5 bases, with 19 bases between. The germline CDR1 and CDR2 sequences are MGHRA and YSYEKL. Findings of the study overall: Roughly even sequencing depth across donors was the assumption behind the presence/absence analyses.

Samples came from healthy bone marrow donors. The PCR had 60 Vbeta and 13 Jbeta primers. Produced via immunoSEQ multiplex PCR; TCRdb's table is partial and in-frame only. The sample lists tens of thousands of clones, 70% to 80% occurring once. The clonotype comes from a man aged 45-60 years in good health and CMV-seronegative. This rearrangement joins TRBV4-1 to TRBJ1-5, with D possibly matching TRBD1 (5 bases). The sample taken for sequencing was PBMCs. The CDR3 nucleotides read TGCGCCAGCAGCCAAACTTCACCAGGGCAGGGTTATCAGCCCCAGCATTTT. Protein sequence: CASSQTSPGQGYQPQHF.